This TCR beta chain was profiled in a study of OX40 agonist ivuxolimab in advanced cancers. Study details: Patients received the agonistic anti-OX40 (CD134) antibody ivuxolimab.

Notes on the study in general: CD4+ and CD8+ blood T cells expanded clonally by week 6 at 0.1 to 3.0 mg/kg.

Sequenced by immunoSEQ multiplex PCR; TCRdb stores in-frame clones only, minus some. The sample lists 90,000 to 100,000 clones; about 88% were seen once. As concerns this clone: The antigen is unknown.

The germline V gene has CDR1 MNHNY and CDR2 SVGAGI (reference sequence). CDR3 length: 14 amino acids. V gave up 0 bases and J gave up 0 bases, with 3 bases separating them. The clonotype was recovered from an adult with an advanced solid tumor such as melanoma, head and neck, liver or kidney cancer. The V gene is TRBV6-6, the J gene TRBJ1-3; no reliable D call. Specimen: CD4+ or CD8+ T cells sorted from blood, collected in a trial of the OX40 agonist ivuxolimab. The CDR3 DNA reads as TGTGCCAGCAGTTACTCCTACTCTGGAAACACCATATATTTT. This encodes CASSYSYSGNTIYF.